The clone carrying this T cell receptor (beta chain) was counted between two and nine times. Its antigen is undetermined. This entry belongs to a study of T-cell memory formation after mild COVID-19. Study details: Clusters of TCRs were largely donor specific. The study, taken as a whole, reports: The second-wave clones peaking on day 37 were not confirmed as SARS-CoV-2-specific. Day 15 to 85 contracting clones showed balanced CD4/CD8; later expanders leaned CD4+.

5'RACE primed at constant segments yielded TCR alpha and TCR beta cDNA libraries bearing sample barcodes and UMIs. TCRdb reprocessed the 5' RACE reads with MiXCR, giving one entry per CDR3 protein. The profile shows a few hundred thousand distinct CDR3 sequences, 21% of them singletons. This CDR3 comprises 18 residues. Germline V gene sequence: CDR1 SGHRS, CDR2 YFSETQ. Trimming removed 0 bases at V and 5 bases at J, with 23 bases between. The TCR originated in an adult woman who had mild COVID-19 (a few samples of this study predate the infection). Cell type and time point are not known. The sample taken for sequencing was PBMCs or a T cell subset sorted from them (not recorded which). This chain uses TRBV5-1 with TRBJ1-1, with D possibly being TRBD1 (5 bases). The CDR3 region has the DNA TGCGCCAGCAGCTTGGGACCGGGGCTGGAGTGGTCTAGGACTGAAGCTTTCTTT. Translation gives CASSLGPGLEWSRTEAFF.